This TCR beta chain was recovered during a study of CD8+CD57+ T cells in acquired aplastic anemia. Across the study: Sorted CD4+ and CD8+ cells yielded DNA averaging around 3 ug. Healthy donor sequencing depth: around 10 million CD4+, 11 million to 13 million CD8+ reads. The study, taken as a whole, reports: Both patients and controls carried the same twenty-nine CD8+ CDR3 sequences.

Both TCR beta VDJ combination and CDR3 sequence profiling were carried out. Genomic DNA was the template for this profiling. TCRdb processed the reads anew with MiXCR; each CDR3 protein has one entry. The sample lists about 190,000 distinct CDR3 sequences; less than 65% were seen once. Trimming took off 5 bases at V and 7 bases at J, with 15 bases between the two ends. The CDR3 totals 14 residues. Germline-derived CDR1 and CDR2 are LNHDA and SQIVND (reference sequence). In its sample, this clonotype was seen many times. Its antigen is currently unknown. Sequenced input: sorted CD4+, CD8+, or CD8+CD57+ T cells (not recorded which) from PBMCs. The chain couples TRBV19 to TRBJ1-5; D may be TRBD1 (5 bases). This TCR came from a human donor in good health, serving as a control. The DNA of the CDR3 is TGTGCCAGTAGTGGGACCACCACAGCGCAGCCCCAGCATTTT. Residues: CASSGTTTAQPQHF.